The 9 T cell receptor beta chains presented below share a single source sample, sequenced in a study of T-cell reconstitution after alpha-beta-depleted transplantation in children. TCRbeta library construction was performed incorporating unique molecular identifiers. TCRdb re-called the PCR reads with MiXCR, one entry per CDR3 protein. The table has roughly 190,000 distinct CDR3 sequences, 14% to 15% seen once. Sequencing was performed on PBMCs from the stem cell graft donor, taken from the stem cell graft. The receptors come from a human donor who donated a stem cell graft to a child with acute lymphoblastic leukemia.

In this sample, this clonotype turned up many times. The CDR3: CASSFADSYEQYF. DNA of the CDR3: TGTGCCAGCAGCTTCGCAGATTCCTACGAGCAGTACTTC. The chain uses TRBV7-9 and TRBJ2-7; D gene uncertain. Germline V CDR1 and CDR2: SEHNR, FQNEAQ (reference sequence). The ends were cut back, 3 bases at V and 1 base at J, with 7 bases in the middle. The CDR3 sequence is 13 residues long.

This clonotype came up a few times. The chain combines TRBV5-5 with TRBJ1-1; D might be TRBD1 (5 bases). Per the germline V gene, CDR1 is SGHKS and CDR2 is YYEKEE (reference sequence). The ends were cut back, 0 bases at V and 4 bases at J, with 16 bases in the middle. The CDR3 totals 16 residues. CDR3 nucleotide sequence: TGTGCCAGCAGCTTGGGGGGGGGATTTATGAGCACTGAAGCTTTCTTT. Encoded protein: CASSLGGGFMSTEAFF.

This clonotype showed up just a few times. For the CDR3, the DNA is TGTGCCAGTAGTTTCCCCAACCGGGACAGCGGAAACACCATATATTTT. Amino acid sequence: CASSFPNRDSGNTIYF. The chain couples TRBV19 to TRBJ1-3, with 7 bases identical to TRBD1. CDR3 length: 16 residues. J lost 4 bases, V lost 5 bases, and 11 bases had no gene match. Germline CDR1 and CDR2: LNHDA and SQIVND (reference sequence).

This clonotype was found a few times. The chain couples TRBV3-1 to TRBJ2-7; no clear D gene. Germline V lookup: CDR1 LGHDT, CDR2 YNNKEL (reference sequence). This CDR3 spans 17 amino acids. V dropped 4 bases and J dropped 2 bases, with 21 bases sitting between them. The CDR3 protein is CASSRYTSRDSPYEQYF. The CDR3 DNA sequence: TGTGCCAGCAGCCGATACACCTCTAGGGATAGTCCCTACGAGCAGTACTTC.

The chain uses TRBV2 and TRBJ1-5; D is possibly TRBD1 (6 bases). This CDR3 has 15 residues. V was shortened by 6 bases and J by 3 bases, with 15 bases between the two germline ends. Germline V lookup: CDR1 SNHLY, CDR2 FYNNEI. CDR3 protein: CASSRDMVPNQPQHF. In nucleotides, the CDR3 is TGTGCCAGCAGCCGGGACATGGTCCCCAATCAGCCCCAGCATTTT. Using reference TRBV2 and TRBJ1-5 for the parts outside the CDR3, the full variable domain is EPEVTQTPSHQVTQMGQEVILRCVPISNHLYFYWYRQILGQKVEFLVSFYNNEISEKSEIFDDQFSVERPDGSNFTLKIRSTKLEDSAMYFCASSRDMVPNQPQHFGDGTRLSIL.

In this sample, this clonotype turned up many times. CDR3 nucleotides: TGCGCCAGCAGCTTTTTCCAGACTAGCGGTAGCACAGATACGCAGTATTTT. Translation: CASSFFQTSGSTDTQYF. The V and J genes are TRBV5-1 and TRBJ2-3, with 9 bases fitting TRBD2. J lost 0 bases, V lost 2 bases, and 7 bases had no gene match. Germline V gene lookup returns CDR1 SGHRS and CDR2 YFSETQ. The CDR3 runs 17 residues.

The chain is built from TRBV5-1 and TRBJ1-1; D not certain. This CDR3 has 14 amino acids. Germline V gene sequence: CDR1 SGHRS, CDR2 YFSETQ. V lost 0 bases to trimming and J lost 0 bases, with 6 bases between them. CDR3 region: CASSLDLMNTEAFF. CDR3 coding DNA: TGCGCCAGCAGCTTGGACCTGATGAACACTGAAGCTTTCTTT.

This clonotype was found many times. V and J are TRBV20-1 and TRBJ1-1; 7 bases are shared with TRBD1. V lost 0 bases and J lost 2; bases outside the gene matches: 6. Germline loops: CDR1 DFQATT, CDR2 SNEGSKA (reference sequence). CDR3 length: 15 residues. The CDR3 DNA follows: TGCAGTGCTAGAGATAGGAGACAGGGAAACACTGAAGCTTTCTTT. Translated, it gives CSARDRRQGNTEAFF.

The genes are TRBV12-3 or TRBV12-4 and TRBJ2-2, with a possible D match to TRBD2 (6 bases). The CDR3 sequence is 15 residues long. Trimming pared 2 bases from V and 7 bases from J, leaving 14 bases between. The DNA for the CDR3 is TGTGCCAGCAGTTTACAGATTTCCGGGAGCGGGGAGCTGTTTTTT. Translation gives CASSLQISGSGELFF.